Shown below are 3 T cell receptor beta chains from a single sample sequenced in a study of blood T cell repertoires in COVID-19. The assay was immunoSEQ multiplex PCR, and TCRdb's table has in-frame clones only and misses some. Of approximately 360,000 clones detected, around 90% appear once; the ten largest clones hold around 7%. The sequencing sample was made of peripheral blood. These TCRs come from a man in his late teens or twenties with active or convalescent COVID-19.

The rearrangement uses TRBV5-1 and TRBJ2-2; the match to TRBD2 covers 9 bases. The junction had 9 bases not matched to a gene; V was cut back by 5 bases and J by 4 bases. This CDR3 spans 16 amino acids. Germline values: CDR1 SGHRS, CDR2 YFSETQ. The CDR3 here is CASRELAGFGTGELFF. The CDR3 DNA follows: TGCGCCAGCAGAGAACTAGCGGGTTTCGGCACCGGGGAGCTGTTTTTT. Using reference TRBV5-1 and TRBJ2-2 for the parts outside the CDR3, the full variable domain is KAGVTQTPRYLIKTRGQQVTLSCSPISGHRSVSWYQQTPGQGLQFLFEYFSETQRNKGNFPGRFSGRQFSNSRSEMNVSTLELGDSALYLCASRELAGFGTGELFFGEGSRLTVL.

The chain is built from TRBV30 and TRBJ1-1; tentatively, D is TRBD1 (5 bases). The V end lost 1 base, the J end lost 4 bases, and 19 bases lay between the germline ends. Per germline, CDR1 GTSNPN and CDR2 SVGIG (reference sequence). CDR3 length: 16 residues. The CDR3 bases are TGTGCCTGGAGTGGTGAACCCGGAGGGGCAGGCACTGAAGCTTTCTTT. This translates into CAWSGEPGGAGTEAFF.

This clone appeared a few times. The genes are TRBV29-1 and TRBJ1-2; possibly TRBD1 for D (5 bases). Germline lookup yields CDR1 SQVTM and CDR2 ANQGSEA. Trimming pared 3 bases from V and 5 bases from J, leaving 19 bases between. The CDR3 covers 15 residues. The CDR3 sequence is CSVDKQAGPLYGYTF. The CDR3 nucleotides read TGCAGCGTTGATAAACAGGCAGGCCCACTTTATGGCTACACCTTC.